This TCR beta chain was observed in a study of T cell changes during pregnancy in multiple sclerosis. Germline V CDR1 and CDR2: KGHSH, LQKENI. V was clipped by 3 bases and J by 1 base, with 15 bases between them. CDR3 length: 16 residues. Data came from immunoSEQ multiplex PCR; TCRdb stores just in-frame clones and leaves some out. The sample shows roughly 52,000 clones, about nine tenths of them seen only once. Sequenced material: CD4+ T cells from peripheral blood mononuclear cells, taken in the first trimester of pregnancy. The sequence was collected from a female donor with multiple sclerosis, enrolled in a pregnancy study. V gene TRBV18 combines with J gene TRBJ1-1; maybe TRBD1 (6 bases). The CDR3 protein is CASSPGGRAPNTEAFF. DNA of the CDR3: TGTGCCAGCTCACCTGGGGGCCGGGCCCCGAACACTGAAGCTTTCTTT.